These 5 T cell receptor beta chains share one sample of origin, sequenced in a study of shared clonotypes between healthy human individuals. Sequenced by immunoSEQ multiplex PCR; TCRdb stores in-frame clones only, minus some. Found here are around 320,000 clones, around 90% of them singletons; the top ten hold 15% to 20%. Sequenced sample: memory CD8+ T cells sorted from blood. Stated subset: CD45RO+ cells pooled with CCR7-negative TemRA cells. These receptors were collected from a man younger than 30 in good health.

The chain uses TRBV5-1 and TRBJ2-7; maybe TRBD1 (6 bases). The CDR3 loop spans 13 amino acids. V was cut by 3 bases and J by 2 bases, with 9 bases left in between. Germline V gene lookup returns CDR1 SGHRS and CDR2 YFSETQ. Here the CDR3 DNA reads TGCGCCAGCAGCTGGGACATAGCCTACGAGCAGTACTTC. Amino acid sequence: CASSWDIAYEQYF.

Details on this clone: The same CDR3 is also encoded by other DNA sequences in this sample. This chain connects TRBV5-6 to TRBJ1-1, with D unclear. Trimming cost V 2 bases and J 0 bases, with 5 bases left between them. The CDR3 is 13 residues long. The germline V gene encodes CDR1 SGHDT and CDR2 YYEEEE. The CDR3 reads CASSLGLNTEAFF. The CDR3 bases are TGTGCCAGCAGCTTAGGTCTGAACACTGAAGCTTTCTTT.

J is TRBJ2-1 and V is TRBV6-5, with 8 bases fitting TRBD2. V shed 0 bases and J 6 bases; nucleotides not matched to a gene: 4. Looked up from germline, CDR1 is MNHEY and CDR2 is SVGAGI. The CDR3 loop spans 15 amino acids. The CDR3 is CASSYSTGLANEQFF. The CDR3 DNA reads TGTGCCAGCAGTTACTCGACTGGACTAGCCAATGAGCAGTTCTTC.

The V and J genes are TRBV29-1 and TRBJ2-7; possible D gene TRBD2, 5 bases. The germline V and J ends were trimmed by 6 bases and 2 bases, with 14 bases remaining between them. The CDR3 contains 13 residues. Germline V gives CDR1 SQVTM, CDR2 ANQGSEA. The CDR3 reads CSVETIAPYEQYF. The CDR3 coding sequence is TGCAGCGTCGAGACTATAGCCCCCTACGAGCAGTACTTC.

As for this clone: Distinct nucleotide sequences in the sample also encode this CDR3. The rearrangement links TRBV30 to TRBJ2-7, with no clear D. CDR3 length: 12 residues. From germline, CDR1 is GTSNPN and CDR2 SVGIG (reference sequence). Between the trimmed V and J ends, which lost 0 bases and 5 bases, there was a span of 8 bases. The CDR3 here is CAWSVHSDEQYF. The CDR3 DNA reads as TGTGCCTGGAGTGTACACTCTGACGAGCAGTACTTC.